This paragraph covers one TCR beta chain sequence. Germline CDR1 is MNHEY and CDR2 is SVGAGI. The V gene lost 2 bases and the J gene lost 6 bases, with 8 bases spanning the gap. This CDR3 contains 13 residues. The data were taken from a study of T cell responses to AZD1222 COVID-19 vaccine. TCRdb keeps only in-frame clones here, not all; method: immunoSEQ multiplex PCR. The top ten hold around 5% of the sample, which has around 120,000 clones, about 93% seen once. This TCR derives from an adult who received the AZD1222 COVID-19 vaccine. This chain joins TRBV6-5 and TRBJ1-5; D uncertain. The source material was peripheral blood, sampled 28 days after the second AZD1222 dose. The CDR3, as DNA: TGTGCCAGCAGTTACGATGCCCTTCAGCCCCAGCATTTT. It specifies CASSYDALQPQHF.